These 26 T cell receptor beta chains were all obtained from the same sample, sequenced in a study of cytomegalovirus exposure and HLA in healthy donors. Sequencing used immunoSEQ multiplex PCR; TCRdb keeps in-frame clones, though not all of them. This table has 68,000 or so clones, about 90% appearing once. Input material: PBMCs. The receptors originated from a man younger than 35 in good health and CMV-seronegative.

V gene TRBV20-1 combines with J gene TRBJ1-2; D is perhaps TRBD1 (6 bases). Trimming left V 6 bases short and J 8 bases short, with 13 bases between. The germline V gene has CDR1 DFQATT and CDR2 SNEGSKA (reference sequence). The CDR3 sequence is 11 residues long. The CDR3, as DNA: TGCAGTGCGGGGGCTGCGAGGGGCTACACCTTC. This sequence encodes CSAGAARGYTF.

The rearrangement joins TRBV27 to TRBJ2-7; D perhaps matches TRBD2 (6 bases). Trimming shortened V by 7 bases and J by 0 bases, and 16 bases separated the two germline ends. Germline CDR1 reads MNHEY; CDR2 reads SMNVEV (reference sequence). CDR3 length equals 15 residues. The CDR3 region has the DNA TGTGCCAGCACCGGATGGCGGGGATCCTCCTACGAGCAGTACTTC. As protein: CASTGWRGSSYEQYF.

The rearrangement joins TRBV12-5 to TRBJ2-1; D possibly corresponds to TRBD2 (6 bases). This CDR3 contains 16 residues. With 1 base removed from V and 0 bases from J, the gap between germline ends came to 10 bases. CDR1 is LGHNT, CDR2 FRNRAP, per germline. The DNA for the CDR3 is TGTGCTAGTGGTTTGGGCGGGGTGCGCTCCTACAATGAGCAGTTCTTC. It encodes CASGLGGVRSYNEQFF.

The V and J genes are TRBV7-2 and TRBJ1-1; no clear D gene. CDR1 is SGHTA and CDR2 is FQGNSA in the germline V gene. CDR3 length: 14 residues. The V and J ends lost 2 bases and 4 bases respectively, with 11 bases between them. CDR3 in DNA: TGTGCCAGCAGCTTATTTCGGGGAGGCACTGAAGCTTTCTTT. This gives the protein CASSLFRGGTEAFF.

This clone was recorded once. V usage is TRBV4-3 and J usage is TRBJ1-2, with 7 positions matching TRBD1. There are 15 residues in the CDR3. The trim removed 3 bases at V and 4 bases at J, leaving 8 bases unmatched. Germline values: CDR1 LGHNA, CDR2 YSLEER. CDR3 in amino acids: CASSQTDRAGYGYTF. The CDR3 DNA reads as TGCGCCAGCAGCCAGACTGACAGGGCAGGCTATGGCTACACCTTC.

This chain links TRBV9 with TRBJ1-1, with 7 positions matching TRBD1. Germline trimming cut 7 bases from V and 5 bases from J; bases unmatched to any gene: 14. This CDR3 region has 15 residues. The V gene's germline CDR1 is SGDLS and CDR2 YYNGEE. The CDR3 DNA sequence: TGTGCCAGCCCCAAGTGGGTCAGGGGGAGGACTGAAGCTTTCTTT. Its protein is CASPKWVRGRTEAFF.

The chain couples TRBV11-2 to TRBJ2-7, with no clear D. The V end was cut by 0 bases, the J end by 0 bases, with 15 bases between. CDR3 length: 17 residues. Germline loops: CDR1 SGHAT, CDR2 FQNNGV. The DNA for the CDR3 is TGTGCCAGCAGCTTAGATGGGTTTGGGTGGAGCTCCTACGAGCAGTACTTC. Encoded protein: CASSLDGFGWSSYEQYF. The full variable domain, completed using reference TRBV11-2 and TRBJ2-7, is EAGVAQSPRYKIIEKRQSVAFWCNPISGHATLYWYQQILGQGPKLLIQFQNNGVVDDSQLPKDRFSAERLKGVDSTLKIQPAKLEDSAVYLCASSLDGFGWSSYEQYFGPGTRLTVT.

Written as DNA, the CDR3 is TGTGCCAGCTCACACGTTCGGGGGGGTTATAGCAATCAGCCCCAGCATTTT. It encodes CASSHVRGGYSNQPQHF. The chain couples TRBV18 to TRBJ1-5; D possibly corresponds to TRBD1 (5 bases). Germline CDR1 reads KGHSH; CDR2 reads LQKENI. The V end was cut by 4 bases, the J end by 0 bases, with 16 bases between. The CDR3 has 17 amino acids.

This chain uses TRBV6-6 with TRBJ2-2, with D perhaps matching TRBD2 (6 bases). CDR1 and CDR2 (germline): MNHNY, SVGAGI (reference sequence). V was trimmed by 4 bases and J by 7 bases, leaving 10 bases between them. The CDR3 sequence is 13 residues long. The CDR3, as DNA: TGTGCCAGCAGTTTTACTAGCAGCGGGGAGCTGTTTTTT. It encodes CASSFTSSGELFF.

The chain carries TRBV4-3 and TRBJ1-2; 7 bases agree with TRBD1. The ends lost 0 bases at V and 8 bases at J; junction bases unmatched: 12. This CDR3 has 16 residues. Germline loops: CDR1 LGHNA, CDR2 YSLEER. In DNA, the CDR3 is TGCGCCAGCAGCCAAGATGCTGCAGGGGGGCGGGGCGGCTACACCTTC. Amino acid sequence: CASSQDAAGGRGGYTF.

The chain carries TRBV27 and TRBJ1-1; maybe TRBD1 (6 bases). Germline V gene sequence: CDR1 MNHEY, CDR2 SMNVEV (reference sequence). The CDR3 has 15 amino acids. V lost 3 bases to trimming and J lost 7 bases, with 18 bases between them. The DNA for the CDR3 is TGTGCCAGCAGTTTCGGAACAGGGAAGGTGATTGAAGCTTTCTTT. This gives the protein CASSFGTGKVIEAFF.

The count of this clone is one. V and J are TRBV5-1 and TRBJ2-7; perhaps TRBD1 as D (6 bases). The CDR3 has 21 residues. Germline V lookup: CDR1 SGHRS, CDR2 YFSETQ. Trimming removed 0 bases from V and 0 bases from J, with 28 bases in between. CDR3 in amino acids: CASSLADDKTGYSSISYEQYF. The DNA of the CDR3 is TGCGCCAGCAGCTTGGCAGACGATAAGACAGGTTACTCCTCAATCTCCTACGAGCAGTACTTC.

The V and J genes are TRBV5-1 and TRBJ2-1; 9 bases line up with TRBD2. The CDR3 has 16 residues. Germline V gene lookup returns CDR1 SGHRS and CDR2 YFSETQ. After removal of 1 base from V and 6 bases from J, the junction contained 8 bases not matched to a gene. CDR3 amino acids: CASSLRAGGPANEQFF. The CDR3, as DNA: TGCGCCAGCAGCTTGAGGGCGGGAGGGCCAGCCAATGAGCAGTTCTTC.

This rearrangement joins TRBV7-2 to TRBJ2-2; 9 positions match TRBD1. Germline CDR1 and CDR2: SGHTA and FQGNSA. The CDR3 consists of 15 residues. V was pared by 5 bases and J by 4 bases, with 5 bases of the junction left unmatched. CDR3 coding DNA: TGTGCCAGCAGCCGTGGACAGGGGAGCACCGGGGAGCTGTTTTTT. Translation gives CASSRGQGSTGELFF.

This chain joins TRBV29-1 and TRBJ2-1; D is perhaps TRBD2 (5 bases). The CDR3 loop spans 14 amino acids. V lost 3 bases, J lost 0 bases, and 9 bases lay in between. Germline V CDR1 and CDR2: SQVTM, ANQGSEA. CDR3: CSVDRSDSYNEQFF. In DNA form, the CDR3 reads TGCAGCGTTGATCGTAGCGACTCCTACAATGAGCAGTTCTTC.

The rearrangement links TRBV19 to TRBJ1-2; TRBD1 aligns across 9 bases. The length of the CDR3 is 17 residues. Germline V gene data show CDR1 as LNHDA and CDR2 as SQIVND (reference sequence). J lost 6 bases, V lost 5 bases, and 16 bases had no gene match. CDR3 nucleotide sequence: TGTGCCAGTAGTGACCCGGGACAGGGTACCTTAAAGAATGGCTACACCTTC. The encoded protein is CASSDPGQGTLKNGYTF.

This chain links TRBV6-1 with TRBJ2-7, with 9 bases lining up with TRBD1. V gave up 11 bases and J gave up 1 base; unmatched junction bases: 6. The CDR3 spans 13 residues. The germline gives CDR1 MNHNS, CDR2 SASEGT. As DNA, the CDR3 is TGTGCCGGGGGGACAGGGTCGTCCTACGAGCAGTACTTC. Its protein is CAGGTGSSYEQYF.

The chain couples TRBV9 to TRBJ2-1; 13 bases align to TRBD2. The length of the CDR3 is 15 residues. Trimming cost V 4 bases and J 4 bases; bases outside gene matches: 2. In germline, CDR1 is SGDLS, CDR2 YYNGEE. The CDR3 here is CASSILAGGYNEQFF. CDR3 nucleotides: TGTGCCAGCAGCATACTAGCGGGAGGGTACAATGAGCAGTTCTTC.

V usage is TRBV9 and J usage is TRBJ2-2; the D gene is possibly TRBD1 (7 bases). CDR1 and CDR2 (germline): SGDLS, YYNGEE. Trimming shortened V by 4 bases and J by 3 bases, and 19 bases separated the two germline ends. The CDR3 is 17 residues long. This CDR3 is CASSPNGGQLDTGELFF. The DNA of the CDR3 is TGTGCCAGCAGCCCGAACGGGGGACAGCTGGACACCGGGGAGCTGTTTTTT.

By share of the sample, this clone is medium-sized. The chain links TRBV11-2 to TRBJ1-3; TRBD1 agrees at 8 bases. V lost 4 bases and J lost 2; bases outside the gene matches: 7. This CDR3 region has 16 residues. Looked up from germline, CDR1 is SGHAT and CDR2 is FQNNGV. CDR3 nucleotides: TGTGCCAGCAGCTCGTACACGACAGGGGCTGGAAACACCATATATTTT. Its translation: CASSSYTTGAGNTIYF.

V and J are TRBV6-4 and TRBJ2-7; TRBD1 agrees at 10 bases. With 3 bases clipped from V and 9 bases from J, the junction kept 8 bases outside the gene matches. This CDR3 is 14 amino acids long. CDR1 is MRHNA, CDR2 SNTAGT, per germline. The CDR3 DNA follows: TGTGCCAGCAGTGAAGGGACAGGGGCGGGTCGGCAGTACTTC. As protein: CASSEGTGAGRQYF.

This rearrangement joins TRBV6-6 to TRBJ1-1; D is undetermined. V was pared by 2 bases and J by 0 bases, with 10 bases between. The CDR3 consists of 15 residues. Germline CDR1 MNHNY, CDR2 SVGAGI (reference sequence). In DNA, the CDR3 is TGTGCCAGCAGTTACATGGTGGCCATGAACACTGAAGCTTTCTTT. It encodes CASSYMVAMNTEAFF.

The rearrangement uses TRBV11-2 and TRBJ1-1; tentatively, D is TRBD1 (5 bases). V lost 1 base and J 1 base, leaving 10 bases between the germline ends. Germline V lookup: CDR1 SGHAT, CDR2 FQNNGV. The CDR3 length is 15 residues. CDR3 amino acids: CASSLGGQSNTEAFF. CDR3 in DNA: TGTGCCAGCAGCTTAGGGGGCCAGTCGAACACTGAAGCTTTCTTT.

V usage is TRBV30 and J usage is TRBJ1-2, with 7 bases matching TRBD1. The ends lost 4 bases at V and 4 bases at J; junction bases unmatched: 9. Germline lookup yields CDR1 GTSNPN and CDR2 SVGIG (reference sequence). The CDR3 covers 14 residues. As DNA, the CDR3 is TGTGCCTGGACCTCGCCCGGACAGGCCTATGGCTACACCTTC. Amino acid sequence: CAWTSPGQAYGYTF.

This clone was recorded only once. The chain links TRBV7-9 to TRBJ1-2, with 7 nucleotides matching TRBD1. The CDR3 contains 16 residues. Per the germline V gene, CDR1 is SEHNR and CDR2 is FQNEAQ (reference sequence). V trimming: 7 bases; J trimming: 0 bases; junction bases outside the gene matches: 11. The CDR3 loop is CASTSPDRDTNYGYTF. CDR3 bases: TGTGCCAGCACCAGTCCCGACAGGGATACTAACTATGGCTACACCTTC.

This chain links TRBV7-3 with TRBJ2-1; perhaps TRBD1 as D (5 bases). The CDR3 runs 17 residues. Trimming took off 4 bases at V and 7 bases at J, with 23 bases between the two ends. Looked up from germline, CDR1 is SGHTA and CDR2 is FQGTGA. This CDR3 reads CASSYKGDWEGHNEQFF. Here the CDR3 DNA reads TGTGCCAGCAGCTATAAAGGGGATTGGGAAGGGCATAATGAGCAGTTCTTC. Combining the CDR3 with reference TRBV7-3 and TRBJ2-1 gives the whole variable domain GAGVSQTPSNKVTEKGKYVELRCDPISGHTALYWYRQSLGQGPEFLIYFQGTGAADDSGLPNDRFFAVRPEGSVSTLKIQRTERGDSAVYLCASSYKGDWEGHNEQFFGPGTRLTVL.